The sample holds one count of the clone carrying this TCR beta chain. Antigen: not known. An end of the junction does not agree with germline; a read error may underlie this. These data originate in a study of post-analysis software for immune sequencing data. Overall study: The study covered relapsing-remitting, secondary progressive and progressive-relapsing courses of multiple sclerosis. Findings and caveats of the study: Versus controls, multiple sclerosis patients showed significantly lower diversity (normalized Chao1). Higher frequency in patients than in controls was seen for about 5 TRBV segments, with TRBV5-6, TRBV5-1 and TRBV20-1 among them. Strong co-clustering by F measure was seen for same-batch samples.

TCR beta libraries were prepared from cDNA with unique molecular identifiers. The authors obtained approximately 460,000 cDNA molecules from roughly 1.1 to 9.2 million T cells. TCRdb recomputed calls from the PCR reads with MiXCR, one row per CDR3 protein. The table includes roughly 700,000 distinct CDR3 sequences, 25% to 30% detected once. This CDR3 region has 14 residues. Germline CDR1 is LGHNA and CDR2 is YSLEER. The chain recombines TRBV4-3 with TRBJ1-2; D uncertain. This TCR derives from a girl aged 10 to 17 with multiple sclerosis. Sequenced material: blood. CDR3 sequence (DNA): TGCGCCAGCAGCCAAGAGGTCGCGTTCTATGACTACACCTTC. Amino acids: CASSQEVAFYDYTF.